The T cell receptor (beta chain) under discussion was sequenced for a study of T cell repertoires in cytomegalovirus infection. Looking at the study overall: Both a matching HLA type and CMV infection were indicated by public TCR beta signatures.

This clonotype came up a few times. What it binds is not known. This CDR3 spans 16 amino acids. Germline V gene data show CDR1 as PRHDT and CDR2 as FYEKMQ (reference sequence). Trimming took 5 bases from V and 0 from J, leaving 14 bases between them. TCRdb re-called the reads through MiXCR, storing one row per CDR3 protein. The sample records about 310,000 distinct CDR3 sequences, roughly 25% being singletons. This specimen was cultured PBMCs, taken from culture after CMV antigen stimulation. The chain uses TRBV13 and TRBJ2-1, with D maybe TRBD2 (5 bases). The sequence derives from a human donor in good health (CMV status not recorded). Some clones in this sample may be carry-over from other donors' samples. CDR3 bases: TGTGCCAGCAGCAGTTACGGACTGCTCTCCTACAATGAGCAGTTCTTC. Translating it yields CASSSYGLLSYNEQFF.